These 32 T cell receptor beta chains share one sample of origin, sequenced in a study of T cells in Graves' hyperthyroidism and ophthalmopathy. RNA transcripts gave rise to amplified TCR beta CDR3 regions. HTBI primers were the set used in a first-round RT-PCR of the TCR CDR3. Using its own MiXCR run on the multiplex PCR reads, TCRdb lists one record per CDR3 protein. The sample lists 300,000 to 450,000 distinct CDR3 sequences; about 15% were seen once. The sample consisted of blood. The receptors stem from an older woman with Graves' hyperthyroidism.

This clonotype was observed at least ten times. The chain links TRBV29-1 to TRBJ2-3; 14 bases are shared with TRBD2. J lost 8 bases, V lost 5 bases, and 12 bases had no gene match. CDR3 length: 16 residues. The germline gives CDR1 SQVTM, CDR2 ANQGSEA. This chain's CDR3 is CSVPPAGLAGVVTQYF. CDR3 sequence (DNA): TGCAGCGTTCCCCCGGCGGGACTAGCGGGAGTTGTTACGCAGTATTTT.

This chain connects TRBV5-5 to TRBJ1-2; possibly TRBD1 for D (5 bases). V was cut by 2 bases and J by 9 bases, with 17 bases left in between. CDR1 SGHKS and CDR2 YYEKEE come from the germline V gene (reference sequence). This CDR3 spans 14 amino acids. CDR3 in amino acids: CASSLTGQGSSYTF. The CDR3 DNA reads as TGTGCCAGCAGCTTAACCGGACAAGGTTCGAGCTACACCTTC.

The J gene is TRBJ1-1, the V gene TRBV2; D possibly corresponds to TRBD1 (6 bases). Germline V gives CDR1 SNHLY, CDR2 FYNNEI. V lost 8 bases and J 2 bases, leaving 15 bases between the germline ends. CDR3 length: 14 residues. The CDR3 coding sequence is TGTGCCAGCCCACCAGCGGGGGCCAACACTGAAGCTTTCTTT. Translated, it gives CASPPAGANTEAFF.

V gene TRBV5-1 combines with J gene TRBJ2-7, with 8 bases identical to TRBD1. The J segment lost 5 bases and the V segment lost 5 bases, leaving 12 bases of the junction unmatched. The germline gives CDR1 SGHRS, CDR2 YFSETQ. This CDR3 is 15 amino acids long. DNA for the CDR3: TGCGCCAGCAGTTTCTCGCCGACAGGGGAGAACGAGCAGTACTTC. Translation: CASSFSPTGENEQYF.

The rearrangement uses TRBV19 and TRBJ1-2; 8 bases agree with TRBD1. J lost 6 bases, V lost 4 bases, and 4 bases had no gene match. There are 13 residues in the CDR3. Germline loops: CDR1 LNHDA, CDR2 SQIVND (reference sequence). The CDR3 bases are TGTGCCAGTAGTAAAGGACAGGGTGATGGCTACACCTTC. Its translation is CASSKGQGDGYTF. The whole variable domain, remainder taken from reference TRBV19 and TRBJ1-2, is DGGITQSPKYLFRKEGQNVTLSCEQNLNHDAMYWYRQDPGQGLRLIYYSQIVNDFQKGDIAEGYSVSREKKESFPLTVTSAQKNPTAFYLCASSKGQGDGYTFGSGTRLTVV.

This clonotype was recorded at least ten times. The chain is built from TRBV3-1 and TRBJ2-7; no definite D call. Germline V gene lookup returns CDR1 LGHDT and CDR2 YNNKEL (reference sequence). This CDR3 is 12 amino acids long. V lost 1 base, J lost 7 bases, and 8 bases lay in between. The CDR3 spells CASSQVGLEQYF. The DNA for the CDR3 is TGTGCCAGCAGCCAAGTGGGTCTGGAGCAGTACTTC.

The J gene is TRBJ2-7, the V gene TRBV19; D is unresolved. Germline V gene data show CDR1 as LNHDA and CDR2 as SQIVND (reference sequence). The ends were cut back, 4 bases at V and 2 bases at J, with 9 bases in the middle. This CDR3 has 13 amino acids. CDR3 sequence (DNA): TGTGCCAGTAGTACACCCGGAGCCTACGAGCAGTACTTC. Its protein is CASSTPGAYEQYF.

This clonotype was picked up many times. The gene calls are TRBV10-3 and TRBJ2-7; D may correspond to TRBD1 or TRBD2 (5 bases each). V was shortened by 7 bases and J by 1 base, with 11 bases between the two germline ends. The germline V gene has CDR1 ENHRY and CDR2 SYGVKD. This CDR3 is built from 13 residues. This CDR3 is CAINRGLSYEQYF. CDR3 in DNA: TGTGCCATCAACCGGGGCCTATCCTACGAGCAGTACTTC.

In its sample, this clonotype was seen many times. The V call is TRBV2, the J call TRBJ2-5; 8 nucleotides align to TRBD1. Germline V CDR1 and CDR2: SNHLY, FYNNEI. The CDR3 runs 16 residues. Unmatched junction bases numbered 19, after V lost 2 bases and J lost 14 bases. The CDR3 here is CASSETPSPQGAPEYF. The CDR3 coding sequence is TGTGCCAGCAGTGAAACGCCCTCCCCCCAGGGGGCACCCGAATACTTC.

The rearrangement links TRBV30 to TRBJ1-5; D may be TRBD1 (5 bases). CDR3 length: 13 amino acids. Germline lookup yields CDR1 GTSNPN and CDR2 SVGIG (reference sequence). Trimming left V 2 bases short and J 4 bases short, with 9 bases between. For the CDR3, the DNA is TGTGCCTGGAGTACACAGGAGAATCAGCCCCAGCATTTT. Its translation is CAWSTQENQPQHF.

Ten or more counts support this clonotype. J is TRBJ1-1 and V is TRBV11-2, with 7 positions matching TRBD1. Germline trimming cut 0 bases from V and 4 bases from J; bases unmatched to any gene: 8. This CDR3 is built from 16 residues. Germline CDR1 reads SGHAT; CDR2 reads FQNNGV. The CDR3 nucleotides read TGTGCCAGCAGCTTAGATCTGGGGACAGCGCTCACTGAAGCTTTCTTT. It specifies CASSLDLGTALTEAFF.

This clonotype was recorded many times. The chain recombines TRBV20-1 with TRBJ2-4; the D gene could be TRBD1 or TRBD2 (6 bases each). Germline CDR1 and CDR2: DFQATT and SNEGSKA (reference sequence). The CDR3 length is 17 residues. The ends were cut back, 0 bases at V and 0 bases at J, with 15 bases in the middle. CDR3 nucleotides: TGCAGTGCTAGAGATAAGAAGGGGGGCACAGCCAAAAACATTCAGTACTTC. It codes for CSARDKKGGTAKNIQYF.

V gene TRBV11-3 combines with J gene TRBJ2-7; maybe TRBD1 (5 bases). The germline gives CDR1 SGHNT, CDR2 YENEEA. Trimming cost V 8 bases and J 2 bases, with 13 bases left between them. The CDR3 has 13 amino acids. The CDR3 reads CASQKGFAYEQYF. CDR3 sequence (DNA): TGTGCCAGCCAAAAGGGGTTTGCCTACGAGCAGTACTTC.

The table lists this clonotype with many counts. This sequence joins TRBV20-1 and TRBJ1-2; no reliable D call. Deletions cut 6 bases from V and 7 bases from J, with 12 bases between. Germline CDR1 reads DFQATT; CDR2 reads SNEGSKA (reference sequence). The length of the CDR3 is 11 residues. The CDR3 DNA is TGCAGTGCCTCCCGGCGTAGTGGCTACACCTTC. Protein: CSASRRSGYTF.

This clonotype was observed at least ten times. The chain is built from TRBV7-9 and TRBJ2-3; D is undetermined. Trimming pared 4 bases from V and 2 bases from J, leaving 7 bases between. Germline V gene lookup returns CDR1 SEHNR and CDR2 FQNEAQ (reference sequence). The CDR3 contains 13 residues. The CDR3 coding sequence is TGTGCCAGCAGCTCTAGGAACACAGATACGCAGTATTTT. Translating gives CASSSRNTDTQYF.

This clonotype was counted many times. The chain combines TRBV28 with TRBJ2-5, with 9 bases that match TRBD1. Germline CDR1 reads MDHEN; CDR2 reads SYDVKM. The CDR3 is 14 residues long. With 7 bases clipped from V and 1 base from J, the junction kept 4 bases outside the gene matches. The CDR3 coding sequence is TGTGCCAGCAACAGGGGGCCCCCCCAAGAGACCCAGTACTTC. Translated: CASNRGPPQETQYF.

The sample holds many counts of this clonotype. This sequence joins TRBV7-9 and TRBJ2-1; TRBD1 aligns across 9 bases. V lost 8 bases to trimming and J lost 3 bases; unmatched junction nucleotides: 5. Germline CDR1 is SEHNR and CDR2 is FQNEAQ (reference sequence). The CDR3 loop spans 14 amino acids. CDR3 DNA sequence: TGTGCCAGCCTTACAGGGGGCAACTACAATGAGCAGTTCTTC. Amino acid sequence: CASLTGGNYNEQFF.

The gene calls are TRBV7-2 and TRBJ2-1; D is undetermined. The CDR3 runs to 14 residues. The V gene lost 2 bases and the J gene lost 7 bases, with 12 bases spanning the gap. CDR1 is SGHTA and CDR2 is FQGNSA in the germline V gene. The CDR3 DNA follows: TGTGCCAGCAGCTTACCATCTATGGTGAATGAGCAGTTCTTC. Translation gives CASSLPSMVNEQFF.

In this sample, this clonotype turned up many times. V is TRBV30 and J is TRBJ1-5; maybe TRBD1 (6 bases). The CDR3 contains 14 residues. V was shortened by 4 bases and J by 9 bases, with 19 bases between the two germline ends. Germline CDR1 reads GTSNPN; CDR2 reads SVGIG (reference sequence). The CDR3 sequence is CAWKGVGVSGPQHF. The CDR3 nucleotides read TGTGCCTGGAAGGGGGTAGGGGTGTCAGGGCCCCAGCATTTT.

In its sample, this clonotype was seen many times. The J gene is TRBJ1-1, the V gene TRBV12-3 or TRBV12-4, with D possibly matching TRBD1 (6 bases). This CDR3 is 13 amino acids long. Between the trimmed V and J ends, which lost 6 bases and 1 base, there was a span of 9 bases. The CDR3 sequence is CASRPTGNTEAFF. CDR3 bases: TGTGCCAGCAGACCGACAGGGAACACTGAAGCTTTCTTT.

This clonotype has a handful of counts. The chain recombines TRBV29-1 with TRBJ2-1; D possibly corresponds to TRBD2 (5 bases). This CDR3 contains 13 residues. Germline lookup yields CDR1 SQVTM and CDR2 ANQGSEA. Trimming stripped 5 bases from V and 5 bases from J, with 13 bases between. CDR3 nucleotides: TGCAGCGTTCGAGGGTTTGTCAACAATGAGCAGTTCTTC. Translated, it gives CSVRGFVNNEQFF.

This clonotype was recorded many times. This chain uses TRBV20-1 with TRBJ1-5; 11 bases are a match to TRBD1. CDR3 size: 15 residues. V lost 2 bases and J lost 2; bases outside the gene matches: 2. The germline V gene has CDR1 DFQATT and CDR2 SNEGSKA (reference sequence). CDR3 in DNA: TGCAGTGCTAGACGGACAGGGGGCGGCAATCAGCCCCAGCATTTT. Protein sequence: CSARRTGGGNQPQHF.

In this sample, this clonotype turned up many times. The rearrangement links TRBV10-3 to TRBJ1-5; D unclear. CDR1 and CDR2 (germline): ENHRY, SYGVKD. V gave up 3 bases and J gave up 9 bases, with 18 bases separating them. CDR3 length equals 15 residues. The CDR3 here is CAISDEGLVAGPQHF. DNA for the CDR3: TGTGCCATCAGTGATGAGGGCCTAGTCGCGGGGCCCCAGCATTTT.

This clonotype was picked up a small number of times. A junction end diverges from the germline sequence, so it may reflect a read error. This sequence joins TRBV3-1 and TRBJ2-1; TRBD2 matches at 8 bases. Germline CDR1 reads LGHDT; CDR2 reads YNNKEL (reference sequence). This CDR3 region has 12 residues. The DNA for the CDR3 is TGTGCCAGCAGCTCCGAAGGGACTAGTAAGATCTTC. It translates to CASSSEGTSKIF.

The CDR3 nucleotides are TGTGCCAGCAGCCAAGATAGGGATCCCCGGTACGAGCAGTACTTC. This gives the protein CASSQDRDPRYEQYF. This sequence joins TRBV4-2 and TRBJ2-7; D not certain. The CDR3 is 15 amino acids. V lost 0 bases, J lost 4 bases, and 13 bases lay in between. The V gene's germline CDR1 is LGHNA and CDR2 YNFKEQ.

This clonotype was counted only a few times. The chain carries TRBV7-3 and TRBJ1-1; perhaps TRBD1 as D (5 bases). The length of the CDR3 is 14 residues. The ends were cut back, 5 bases at V and 1 base at J, with 11 bases in the middle. Germline assignment: CDR1 SGHTA and CDR2 FQGTGA. DNA of the CDR3: TGTGCCAGCAGCCCCGGGGCAAGGAACACTGAAGCTTTCTTT. It is translated as CASSPGARNTEAFF.

This clonotype has just a few counts. The chain has TRBV27 and TRBJ2-7, with D maybe TRBD1 (6 bases). Trimming removed 4 bases at V and 3 bases at J, with 13 bases between. Germline CDR1 reads MNHEY; CDR2 reads SMNVEV (reference sequence). The CDR3 extends over 14 amino acids. The CDR3 DNA is TGTGCCAGCAGTTCCCCGGGACACGGCTACGAGCAGTACTTC. Protein: CASSSPGHGYEQYF.

This clonotype was detected many times. This chain joins TRBV28 and TRBJ2-7; possibly TRBD1 for D (5 bases). V shed 4 bases and J shed 3 bases, with 13 bases lying between them. This CDR3 spans 14 amino acids. Germline V gives CDR1 MDHEN, CDR2 SYDVKM. CDR3 sequence: CASSSIGAVYEQYF. The CDR3 DNA follows: TGTGCCAGCAGTTCAATAGGGGCGGTCTACGAGCAGTACTTC.

The rearrangement links TRBV24-1 to TRBJ1-1; D is unresolved. The CDR3 length is 12 residues. V was pared by 2 bases and J by 5 bases, with 5 bases between. The germline gives CDR1 KGHDR, CDR2 SFDVKD. The CDR3 sequence is CATSDSGTEAFF. The CDR3 coding sequence is TGTGCCACCAGTGATTCGGGTACTGAAGCTTTCTTT.

This clonotype was found many times. The rearrangement uses TRBV7-3 and TRBJ2-3, with D unresolved. The CDR3 sequence is 14 residues long. V lost 4 bases and J lost 2, with 10 bases in between. CDR1 SGHTA and CDR2 FQGTGA come from the germline V gene. Here the CDR3 DNA reads TGTGCCAGCAGCTCCGCTGCATACACAGATACGCAGTATTTT. Amino acid sequence: CASSSAAYTDTQYF.

This clonotype was counted between two and nine times. This chain links TRBV5-1 with TRBJ2-1, with D perhaps TRBD2 (5 bases). CDR3 length: 16 amino acids. Trimming pared 0 bases from V and 7 bases from J, leaving 17 bases between. The germline gives CDR1 SGHRS, CDR2 YFSETQ. This chain's CDR3 is CASSLGDAGGFNEQFF. DNA of the CDR3: TGCGCCAGCAGCTTGGGAGACGCTGGAGGTTTTAATGAGCAGTTCTTC.

In this sample, this clonotype turned up a few times. The J gene is TRBJ1-4, the V gene TRBV5-1; the D is unclear. Germline CDR1 reads SGHRS; CDR2 reads YFSETQ. Trimming removed 1 base at V and 4 bases at J, with 11 bases between. The CDR3 runs 15 residues. The CDR3 is CASSLTSGGNEKLFF. The CDR3 DNA is TGCGCCAGCAGCTTGACCTCGGGAGGTAATGAAAAACTGTTTTTT.